This entry concerns a single T cell receptor beta chain. Its antigen is undetermined. CDR1 is MGHRA, CDR2 YSYEKL, per germline. CDR3 length: 16 residues. Trimming cost V 2 bases and J 5 bases, with 17 bases left between them. The record originates from a study of cytomegalovirus exposure and HLA in healthy donors. Regarding the study as a whole: Trimming of TCR beta V- and J-genes showed a link, identified in a later analysis, to a missense DCLRE1C variant. The classifier, whose performance was assessed in both the original and validation cohorts, reportedly diagnosed cytomegalovirus status with high specificity and sensitivity.

Though probably carrying unrecorded immune exposures, donors were nominally healthy at sampling. A multiplex PCR was run with 60 Vbeta primers and 13 Jbeta primers. Generated by immunoSEQ multiplex PCR, the TCRdb table keeps only in-frame clones and is missing some. This sample yields some 78,000 clones, of which 60% to 80% are seen a single time; 20% to 25% belongs to the top ten. Sequencing used PBMCs. This TCR came from a woman aged 45 to 65 in good health and CMV-seropositive. The gene calls are TRBV4-1 and TRBJ2-3; TRBD1 might be the D (6 bases). The CDR3 spells CASSQYGLAGEDTQYF. DNA of the CDR3: TGCGCCAGCAGCCAATACGGACTTGCAGGGGAAGATACGCAGTATTTT.